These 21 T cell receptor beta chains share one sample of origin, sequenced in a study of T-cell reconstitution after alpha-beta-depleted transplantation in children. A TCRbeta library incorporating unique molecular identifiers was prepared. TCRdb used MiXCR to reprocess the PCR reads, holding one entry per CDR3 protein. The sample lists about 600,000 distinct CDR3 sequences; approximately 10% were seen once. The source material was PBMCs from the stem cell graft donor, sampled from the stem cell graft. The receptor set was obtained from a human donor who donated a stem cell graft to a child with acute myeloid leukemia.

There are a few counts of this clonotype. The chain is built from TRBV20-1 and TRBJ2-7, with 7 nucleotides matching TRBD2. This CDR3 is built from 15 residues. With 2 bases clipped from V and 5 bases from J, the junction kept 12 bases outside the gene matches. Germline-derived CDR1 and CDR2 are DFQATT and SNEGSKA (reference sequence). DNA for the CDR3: TGCAGTGCTAGAAGCAGCGGACTAGGGGCTGACGAGCAGTACTTC. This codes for CSARSSGLGADEQYF.

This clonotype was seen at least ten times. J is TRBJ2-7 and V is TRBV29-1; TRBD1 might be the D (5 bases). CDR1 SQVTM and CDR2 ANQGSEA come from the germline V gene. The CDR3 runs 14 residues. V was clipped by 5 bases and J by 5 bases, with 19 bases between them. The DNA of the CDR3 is TGCAGCGTTTGCCCTCAGCAGGGTGGGAACGAGCAGTACTTC. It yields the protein CSVCPQQGGNEQYF.

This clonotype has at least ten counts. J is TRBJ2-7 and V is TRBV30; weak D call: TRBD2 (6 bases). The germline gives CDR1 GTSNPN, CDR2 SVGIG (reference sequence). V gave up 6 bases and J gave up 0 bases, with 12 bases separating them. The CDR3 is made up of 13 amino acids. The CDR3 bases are TGTGCCTGCTCTAGCGACAGCTCCTACGAGCAGTACTTC. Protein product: CACSSDSSYEQYF.

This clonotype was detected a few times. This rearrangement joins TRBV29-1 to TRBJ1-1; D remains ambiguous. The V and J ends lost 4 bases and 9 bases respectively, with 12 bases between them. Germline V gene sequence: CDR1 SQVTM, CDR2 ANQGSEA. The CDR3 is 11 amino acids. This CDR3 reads CSVGRWAQAFF. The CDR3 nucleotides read TGCAGCGTTGGTAGGTGGGCCCAAGCTTTCTTT.

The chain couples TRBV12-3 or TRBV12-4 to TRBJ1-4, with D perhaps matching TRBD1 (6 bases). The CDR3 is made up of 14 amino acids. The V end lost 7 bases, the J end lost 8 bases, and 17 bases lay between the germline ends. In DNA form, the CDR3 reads TGTGCCAGCAATGGTCGGGGGGCTTGGGAAAAACTGTTTTTT. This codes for CASNGRGAWEKLFF.

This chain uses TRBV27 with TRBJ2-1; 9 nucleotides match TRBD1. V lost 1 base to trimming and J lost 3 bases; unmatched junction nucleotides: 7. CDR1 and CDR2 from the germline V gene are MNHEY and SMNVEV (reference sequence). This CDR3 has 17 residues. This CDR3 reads CASSLLGGTGNYNEQFF. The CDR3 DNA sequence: TGTGCCAGCAGTTTATTAGGTGGGACAGGGAACTACAATGAGCAGTTCTTC.

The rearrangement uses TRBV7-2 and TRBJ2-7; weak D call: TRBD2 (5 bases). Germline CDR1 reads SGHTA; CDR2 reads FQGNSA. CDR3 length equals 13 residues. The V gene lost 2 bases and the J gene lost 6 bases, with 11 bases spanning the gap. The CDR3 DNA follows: TGTGCCAGCAGCTTAATTCCGGCGGGCGAGCAGTACTTC. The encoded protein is CASSLIPAGEQYF. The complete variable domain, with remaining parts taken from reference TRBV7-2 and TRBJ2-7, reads GAGVSQSPSNKVTEKGKDVELRCDPISGHTALYWYRQSLGQGLEFLIYFQGNSAPDKSGLPSDRFSAERTGGSVSTLTIQRTQQEDSAVYLCASSLIPAGEQYFGPGTRLTVT.

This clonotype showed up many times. CDR3 bases: TGTGCCAGCACCCACACCGGGGAGCTGTTTTTT. Protein sequence: CASTHTGELFF. The rearrangement joins TRBV6-5 to TRBJ2-2; D unclear. Germline assignment: CDR1 MNHEY and CDR2 SVGAGI. The length of the CDR3 is 11 residues. V lost 7 bases and J 3 bases, leaving 3 bases between the germline ends.

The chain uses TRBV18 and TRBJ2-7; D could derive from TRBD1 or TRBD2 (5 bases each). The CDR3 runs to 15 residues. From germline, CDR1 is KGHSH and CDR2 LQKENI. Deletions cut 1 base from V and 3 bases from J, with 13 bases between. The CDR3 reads CASSPRKGTDYEQYF. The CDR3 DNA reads TGTGCCAGCTCACCACGGAAGGGGACGGACTACGAGCAGTACTTC. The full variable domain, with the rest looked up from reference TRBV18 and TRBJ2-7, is NAGVMQNPRHLVRRRGQEARLRCSPMKGHSHVYWYRQLPEEGLKFMVYLQKENIIDESGMPKERFSAEFPKEGPSILRIQQVVRGDSAAYFCASSPRKGTDYEQYFGPGTRLTVT.

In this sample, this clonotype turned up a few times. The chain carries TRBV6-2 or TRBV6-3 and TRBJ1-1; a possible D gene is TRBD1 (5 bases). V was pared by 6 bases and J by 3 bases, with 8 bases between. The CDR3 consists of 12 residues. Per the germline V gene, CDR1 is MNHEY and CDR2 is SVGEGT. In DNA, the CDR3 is TGTGCCAGCAGACAGGCCTACACTGAAGCTTTCTTT. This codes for CASRQAYTEAFF.

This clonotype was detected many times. DNA for the CDR3: TGTGCCAGCAGTCCTACAGGGGGCGGGGAGCAGTACTTC. Translating it yields CASSPTGGGEQYF. V usage is TRBV7-8 and J usage is TRBJ2-7; the match to TRBD1 covers 9 bases. V was pared by 6 bases and J by 7 bases, with 7 bases of the junction left unmatched. The germline V gene encodes CDR1 SGHVS and CDR2 FQNEAQ. The CDR3 has 13 residues.

The CDR3 DNA follows: TGTGCCAGCAGTTTCTGGGGGGGCAGGGATGAGCAGTTCTTC. This encodes CASSFWGGRDEQFF. The V call is TRBV27, the J call TRBJ2-1, with D perhaps TRBD2 (7 bases). The CDR3 has 14 residues. The V end was cut by 3 bases, the J end by 8 bases, with 14 bases between. Germline V CDR1 and CDR2: MNHEY, SMNVEV (reference sequence).

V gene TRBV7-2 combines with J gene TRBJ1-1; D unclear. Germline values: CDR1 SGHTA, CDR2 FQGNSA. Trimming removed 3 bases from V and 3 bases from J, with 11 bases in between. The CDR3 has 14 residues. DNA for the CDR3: TGTGCCAGCAGCTTTACTCGGGTGGACACTGAAGCTTTCTTT. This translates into CASSFTRVDTEAFF.

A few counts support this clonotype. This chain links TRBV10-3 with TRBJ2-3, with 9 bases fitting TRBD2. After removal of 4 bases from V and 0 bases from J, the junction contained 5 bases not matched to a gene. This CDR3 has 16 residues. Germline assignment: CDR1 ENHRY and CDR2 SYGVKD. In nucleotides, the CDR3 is TGTGCCATCAGTGTGACTAGCGGCACTAGCACAGATACGCAGTATTTT. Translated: CAISVTSGTSTDTQYF.

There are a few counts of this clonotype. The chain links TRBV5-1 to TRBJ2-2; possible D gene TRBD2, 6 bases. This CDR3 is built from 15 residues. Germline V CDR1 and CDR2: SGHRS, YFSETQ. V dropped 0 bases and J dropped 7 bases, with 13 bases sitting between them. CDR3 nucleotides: TGCGCCAGCAGCTTGGATCCGGGAGTAGGCGGGGAGCTGTTTTTT. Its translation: CASSLDPGVGGELFF.

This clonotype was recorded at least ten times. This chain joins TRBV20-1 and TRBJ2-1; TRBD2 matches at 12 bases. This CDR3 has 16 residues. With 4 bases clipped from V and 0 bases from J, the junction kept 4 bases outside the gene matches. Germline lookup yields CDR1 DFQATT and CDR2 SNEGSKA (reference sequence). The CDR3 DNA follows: TGCAGTGCTACTCGACTAGCGGGAGACTCCTACAATGAGCAGTTCTTC. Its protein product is CSATRLAGDSYNEQFF.

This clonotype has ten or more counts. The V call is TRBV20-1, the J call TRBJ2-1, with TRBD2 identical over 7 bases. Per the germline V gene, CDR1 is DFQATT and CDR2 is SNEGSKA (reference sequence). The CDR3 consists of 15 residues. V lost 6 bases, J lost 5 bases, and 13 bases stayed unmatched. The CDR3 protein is CSAGLGGAGDNEQFF. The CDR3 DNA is TGCAGTGCGGGGTTAGGTGGCGCGGGGGACAATGAGCAGTTCTTC.

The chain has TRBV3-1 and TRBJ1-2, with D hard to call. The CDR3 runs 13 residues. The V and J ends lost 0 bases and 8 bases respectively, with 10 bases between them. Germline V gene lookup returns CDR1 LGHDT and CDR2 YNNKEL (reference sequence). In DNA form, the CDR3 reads TGTGCCAGCAGCCAAGATCAGCCCGGGGGCTACACCTTC. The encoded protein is CASSQDQPGGYTF.

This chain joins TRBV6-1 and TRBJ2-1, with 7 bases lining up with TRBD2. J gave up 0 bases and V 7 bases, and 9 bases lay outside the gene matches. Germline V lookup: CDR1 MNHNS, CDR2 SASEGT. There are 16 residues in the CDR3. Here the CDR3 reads CASIPLGGSSYNEQFF. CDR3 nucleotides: TGTGCCAGCATCCCCCTCGGGGGGAGCTCCTACAATGAGCAGTTCTTC.

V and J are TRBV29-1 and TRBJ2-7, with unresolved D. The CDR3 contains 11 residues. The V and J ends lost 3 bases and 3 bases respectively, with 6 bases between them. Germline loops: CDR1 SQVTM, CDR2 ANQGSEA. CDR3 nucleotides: TGCAGCGTTGATAATGGCTACGAGCAGTACTTC. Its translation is CSVDNGYEQYF.

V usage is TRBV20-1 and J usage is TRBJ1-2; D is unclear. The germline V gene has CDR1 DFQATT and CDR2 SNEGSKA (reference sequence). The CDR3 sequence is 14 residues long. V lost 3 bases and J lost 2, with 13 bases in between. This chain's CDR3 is CSARLDRANYGYTF. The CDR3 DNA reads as TGCAGTGCTAGGCTGGACCGGGCCAACTATGGCTACACCTTC.